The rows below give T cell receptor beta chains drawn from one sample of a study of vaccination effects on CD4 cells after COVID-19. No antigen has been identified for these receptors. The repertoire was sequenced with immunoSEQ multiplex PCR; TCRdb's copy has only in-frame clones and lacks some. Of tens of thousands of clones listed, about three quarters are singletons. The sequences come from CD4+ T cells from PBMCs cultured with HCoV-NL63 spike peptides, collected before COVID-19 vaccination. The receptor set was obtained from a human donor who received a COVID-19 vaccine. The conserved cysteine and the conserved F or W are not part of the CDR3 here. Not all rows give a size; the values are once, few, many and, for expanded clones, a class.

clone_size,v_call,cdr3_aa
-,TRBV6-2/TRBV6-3,ASSQQGAKWDTQY
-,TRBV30,AWSVQGPETQY
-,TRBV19,ASSTPTGRGGQGTGELF
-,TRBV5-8,ASSQLLPGLAGEAYEQY
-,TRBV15,ATSFPLQGRGYNSPLH
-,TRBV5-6,ASRGRGRGETQY
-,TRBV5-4,ASSLDAAGGSYEQY
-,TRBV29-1,SVRNNEQF
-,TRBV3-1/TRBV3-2,ASSLGGSYGYT
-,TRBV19,ASSIGGGANNSPLH
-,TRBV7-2,ASTLAGGQQETQY
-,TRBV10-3,AISDAGTIVPNEQF
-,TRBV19,ASTRGGSGNTIY
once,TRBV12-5,ASRPRGANMNTEAF
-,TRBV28,ASSSGLRYEQY
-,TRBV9,ASSVKGALGTDTQY
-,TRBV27,ASSQSGTYEGYT
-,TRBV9,ASSESTGGGYT
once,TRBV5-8,ASSLFLGTQETQY
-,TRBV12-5,ASGWENTIY
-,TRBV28,ASSAPARGEKLF
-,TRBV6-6,ASSPRRGEKTQY
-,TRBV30,AFGSGETQY
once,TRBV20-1,SASRPLLWTDYEQY
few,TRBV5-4,ASSLDGSGTDTQY
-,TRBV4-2,ASSQADRAYEQY
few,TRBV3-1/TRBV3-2,ASSLVEGNTEAF
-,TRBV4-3,ASSQETGANVLT
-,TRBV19,ASSIGRTNEQF